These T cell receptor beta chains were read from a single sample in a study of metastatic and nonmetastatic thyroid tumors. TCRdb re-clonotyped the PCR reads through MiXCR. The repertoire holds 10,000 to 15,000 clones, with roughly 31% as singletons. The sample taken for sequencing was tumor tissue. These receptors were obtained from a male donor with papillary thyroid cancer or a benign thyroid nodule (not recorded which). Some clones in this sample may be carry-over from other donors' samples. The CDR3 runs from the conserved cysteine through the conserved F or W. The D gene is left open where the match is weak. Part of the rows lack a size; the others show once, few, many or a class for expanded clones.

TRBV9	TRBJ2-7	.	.	TGTGCCAGCAGCGTAGGTACGATGGGGTTCGAGCAGTACTTC	CASSVGTMGFEQYF
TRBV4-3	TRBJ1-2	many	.	TGCGCCAGCAGCCAAGATCTCACAAGAAGCCCAGACTATGGCTACACCTTC	CASSQDLTRSPDYGYTF
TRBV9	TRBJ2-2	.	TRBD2	TGTGCCAGCAGCGTAGGGGCTAGCGGGAGATCGGGGACCGGGGAGCTGTTTTTT	CASSVGASGRSGTGELFF
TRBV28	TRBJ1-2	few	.	TGTGCCAGCAGTTCGGGACACAATGGCTACACCTTC	CASSSGHNGYTF
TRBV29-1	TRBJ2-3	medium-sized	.	TGCAGCGTTTACCGCCCCTCTACGCAGTATTTT	CSVYRPSTQYF
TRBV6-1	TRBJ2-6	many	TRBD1	TGTGCCAGCAGCACAGGGGGTCCTCTCTCTGGGGCCAACGTCCTGACTTTC	CASSTGGPLSGANVLTF
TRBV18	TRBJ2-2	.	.	TGTGCCAGCTCACCACTCCAGAGTCCCACCGGGGAGCTGTTTTTT	CASSPLQSPTGELFF
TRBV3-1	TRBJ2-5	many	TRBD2	TGTGCCAGCAGCCAGGGGACTAGCGGGGGGTTTCCGAAGACCCAGTACTTC	CASSQGTSGGFPKTQYF
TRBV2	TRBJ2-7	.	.	TGTGCCAGCAGTGAAACAGTGCGGCCTACTGTGGACGAGCAGTACTTC	CASSETVRPTVDEQYF
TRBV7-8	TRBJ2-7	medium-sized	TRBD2	TGTGCCAGCAGCTTTTCCGGGAGGTCGTACGAGCAGTACTTC	CASSFSGRSYEQYF
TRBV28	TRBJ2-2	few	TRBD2	TGTGCCAGCAGTTTAGGGGGTAGCGGGGTAACCGGGGAGCTGTTTTTT	CASSLGGSGVTGELFF
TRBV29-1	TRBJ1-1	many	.	TGCAGCGTGGGGCTGGGGGGCAACACTGAAGCTTTCTTT	CSVGLGGNTEAFF
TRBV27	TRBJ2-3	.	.	TGTGCCAGCAGTGAGAGCACAGATACGCAGTATTTT	CASSESTDTQYF
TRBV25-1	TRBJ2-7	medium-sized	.	TGTGCCAGCAGTGGGGGGGCGGGCTCGAGATACGAGCAGTACTTC	CASSGGAGSRYEQYF